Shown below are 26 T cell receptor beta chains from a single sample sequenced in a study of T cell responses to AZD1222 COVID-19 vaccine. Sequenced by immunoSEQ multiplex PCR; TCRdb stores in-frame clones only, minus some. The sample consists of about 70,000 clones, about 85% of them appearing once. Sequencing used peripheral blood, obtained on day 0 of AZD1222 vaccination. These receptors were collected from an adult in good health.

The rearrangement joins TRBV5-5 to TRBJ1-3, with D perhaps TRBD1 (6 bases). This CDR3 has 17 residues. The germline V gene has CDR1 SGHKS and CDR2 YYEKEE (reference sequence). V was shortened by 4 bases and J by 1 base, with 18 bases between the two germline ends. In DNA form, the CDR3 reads TGTGCCAGCAGCAGTGACAGGTGGGGGGATTCTGGAAACACCATATATTTT. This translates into CASSSDRWGDSGNTIYF.

The CDR3 protein is CASSIPPLGGRSDTQYF. The CDR3 DNA follows: TGTGCCAGCAGCATCCCCCCTTTAGGGGGCCGTTCAGATACGCAGTATTTT. V and J are TRBV6-2 or TRBV6-3 and TRBJ2-3; 7 nucleotides match TRBD1. The CDR3 length is 17 residues. Looked up from germline, CDR1 is MNHEY and CDR2 is SVGEGT. V lost 6 bases, J lost 4 bases, and 16 bases stayed unmatched.

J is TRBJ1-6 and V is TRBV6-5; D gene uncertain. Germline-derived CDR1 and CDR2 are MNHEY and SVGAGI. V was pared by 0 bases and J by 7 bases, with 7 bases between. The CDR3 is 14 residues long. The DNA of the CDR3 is TGTGCCAGCAGTTACTCTACGGGAAATTCACCCCTCCACTTT. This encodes CASSYSTGNSPLHF.

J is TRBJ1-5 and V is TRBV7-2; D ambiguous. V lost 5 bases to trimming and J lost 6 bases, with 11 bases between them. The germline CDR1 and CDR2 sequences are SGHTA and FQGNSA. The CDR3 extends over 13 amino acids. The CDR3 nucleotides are TGTGCCAGCAGCCCCACGACGGGTCAGCCCCAGCATTTT. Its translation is CASSPTTGQPQHF.

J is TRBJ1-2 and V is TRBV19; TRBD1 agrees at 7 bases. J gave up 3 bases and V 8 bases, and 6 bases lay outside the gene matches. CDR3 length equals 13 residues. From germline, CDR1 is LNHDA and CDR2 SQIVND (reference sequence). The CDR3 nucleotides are TGTGCCAGTGTGGACAGGACCTACTATGGCTACACCTTC. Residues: CASVDRTYYGYTF.

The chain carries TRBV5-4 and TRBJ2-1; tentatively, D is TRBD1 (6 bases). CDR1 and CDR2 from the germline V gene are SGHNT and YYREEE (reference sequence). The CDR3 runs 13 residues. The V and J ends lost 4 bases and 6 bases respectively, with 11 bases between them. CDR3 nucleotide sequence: TGTGCCAGCAGCAAACAGGGTCCCAATGAGCAGTTCTTC. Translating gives CASSKQGPNEQFF. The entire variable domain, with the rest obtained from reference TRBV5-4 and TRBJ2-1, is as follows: ETGVTQSPTHLIKTRGQQVTLRCSSQSGHNTVSWYQQALGQGPQFIFQYYREEENGRGNFPPRFSGLQFPNYSSELNVNALELDDSALYLCASSKQGPNEQFFGPGTRLTVL.

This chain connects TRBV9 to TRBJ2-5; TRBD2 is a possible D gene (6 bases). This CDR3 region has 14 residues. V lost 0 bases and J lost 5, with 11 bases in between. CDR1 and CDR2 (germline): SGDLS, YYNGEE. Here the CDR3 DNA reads TGTGCCAGCAGCGTAGAAGGAGGGAGGGAGACCCAGTACTTC. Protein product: CASSVEGGRETQYF.

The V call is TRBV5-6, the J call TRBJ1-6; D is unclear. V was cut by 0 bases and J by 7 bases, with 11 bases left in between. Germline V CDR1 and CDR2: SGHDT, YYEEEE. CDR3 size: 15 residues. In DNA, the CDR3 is TGTGCCAGCAGCTTGGAGTGGCGTTTGAATTCACCCCTCCACTTT. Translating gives CASSLEWRLNSPLHF.

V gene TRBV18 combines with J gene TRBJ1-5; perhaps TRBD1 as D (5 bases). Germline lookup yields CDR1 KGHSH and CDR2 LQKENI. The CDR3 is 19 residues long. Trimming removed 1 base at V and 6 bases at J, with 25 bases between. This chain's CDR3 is CASSPQGRRVWRDGQPQHF. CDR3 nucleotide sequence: TGTGCCAGCTCACCACAGGGGAGGAGGGTATGGCGGGACGGTCAGCCCCAGCATTTT.

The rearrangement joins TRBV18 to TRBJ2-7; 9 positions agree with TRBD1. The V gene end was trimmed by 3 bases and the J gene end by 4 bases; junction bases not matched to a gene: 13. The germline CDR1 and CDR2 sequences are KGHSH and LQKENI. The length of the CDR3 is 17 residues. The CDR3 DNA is TGTGCCAGCTCACCCCCTCCGGGACAGGGTCTTTCGTACGAGCAGTACTTC. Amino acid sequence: CASSPPPGQGLSYEQYF.

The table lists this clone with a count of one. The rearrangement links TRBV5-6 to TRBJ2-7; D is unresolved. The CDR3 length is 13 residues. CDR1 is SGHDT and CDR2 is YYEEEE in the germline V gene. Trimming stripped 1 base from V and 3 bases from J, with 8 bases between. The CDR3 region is CASSLRNDYEQYF. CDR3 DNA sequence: TGTGCCAGCAGCTTGCGAAACGACTACGAGCAGTACTTC.

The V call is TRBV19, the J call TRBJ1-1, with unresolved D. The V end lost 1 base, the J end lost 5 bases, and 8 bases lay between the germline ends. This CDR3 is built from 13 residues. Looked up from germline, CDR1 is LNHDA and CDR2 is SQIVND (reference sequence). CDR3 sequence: CASSIGWETEAFF. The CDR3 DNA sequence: TGTGCCAGTAGTATAGGGTGGGAGACTGAAGCTTTCTTT.

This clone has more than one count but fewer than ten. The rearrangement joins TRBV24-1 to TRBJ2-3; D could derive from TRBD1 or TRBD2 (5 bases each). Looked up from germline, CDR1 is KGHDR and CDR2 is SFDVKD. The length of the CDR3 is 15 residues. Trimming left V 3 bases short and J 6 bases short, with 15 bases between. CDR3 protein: CATSDVRDRVDTQYF. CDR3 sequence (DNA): TGTGCCACCAGTGATGTACGGGACCGCGTGGATACGCAGTATTTT.

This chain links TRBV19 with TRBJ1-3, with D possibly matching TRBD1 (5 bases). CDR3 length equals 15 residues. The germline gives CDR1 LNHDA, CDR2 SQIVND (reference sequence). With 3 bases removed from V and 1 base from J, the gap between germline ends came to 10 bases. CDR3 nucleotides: TGTGCCAGTAGTATCGGGGGATGGTCTGGAAACACCATATATTTT. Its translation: CASSIGGWSGNTIYF. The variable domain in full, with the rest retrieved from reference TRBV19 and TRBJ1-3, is DGGITQSPKYLFRKEGQNVTLSCEQNLNHDAMYWYRQDPGQGLRLIYYSQIVNDFQKGDIAEGYSVSREKKESFPLTVTSAQKNPTAFYLCASSIGGWSGNTIYFGEGSWLTVV.

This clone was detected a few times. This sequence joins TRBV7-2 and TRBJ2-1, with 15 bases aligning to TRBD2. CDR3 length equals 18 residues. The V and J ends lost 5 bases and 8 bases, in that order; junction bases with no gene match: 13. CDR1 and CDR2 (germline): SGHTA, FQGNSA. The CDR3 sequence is CASSPFGLAGGRVDEQFF. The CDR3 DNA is TGTGCCAGCAGCCCCTTCGGACTAGCGGGAGGGCGTGTGGATGAGCAGTTCTTC.

The CDR3 DNA sequence: TGTGCCAGCTCACCGGCTACAAACTACGAGCAGTACTTC. This codes for CASSPATNYEQYF. The V call is TRBV18, the J call TRBJ2-7; D is undetermined. The CDR3 spans 13 residues. Per the germline V gene, CDR1 is KGHSH and CDR2 is LQKENI. Trimming left V 3 bases short and J 3 bases short, with 9 bases between.

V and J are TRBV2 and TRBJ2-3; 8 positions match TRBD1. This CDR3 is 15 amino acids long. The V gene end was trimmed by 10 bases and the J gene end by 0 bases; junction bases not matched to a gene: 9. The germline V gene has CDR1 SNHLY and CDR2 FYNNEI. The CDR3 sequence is CAIGQGAGSTDTQYF. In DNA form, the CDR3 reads TGTGCCATTGGGCAGGGGGCAGGGAGCACAGATACGCAGTATTTT.

CDR3 nucleotides: TGCGCCAGCAGTGACCCGACGGCCCCCTACGAGCAGTACTTC. It yields the protein CASSDPTAPYEQYF. The rearrangement uses TRBV10-1 and TRBJ2-7, with D unresolved. The V gene lost 3 bases and the J gene lost 2 bases, with 11 bases spanning the gap. The CDR3 loop spans 14 amino acids. CDR1 and CDR2 from the germline V gene are WNHNN and SYGVQD (reference sequence).

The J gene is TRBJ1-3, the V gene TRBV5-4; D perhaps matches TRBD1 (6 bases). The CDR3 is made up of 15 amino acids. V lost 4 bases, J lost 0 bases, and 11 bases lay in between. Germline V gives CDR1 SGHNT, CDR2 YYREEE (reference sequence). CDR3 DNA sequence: TGTGCCAGCAGCGAAGGGGGAGGCTCTGGAAACACCATATATTTT. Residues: CASSEGGGSGNTIYF.

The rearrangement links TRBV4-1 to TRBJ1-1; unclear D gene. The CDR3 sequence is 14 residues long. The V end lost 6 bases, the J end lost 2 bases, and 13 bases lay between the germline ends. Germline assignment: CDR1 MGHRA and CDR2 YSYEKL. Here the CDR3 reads CASRGLGTNTEAFF. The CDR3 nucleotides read TGCGCCAGCAGAGGTCTCGGAACCAACACTGAAGCTTTCTTT.

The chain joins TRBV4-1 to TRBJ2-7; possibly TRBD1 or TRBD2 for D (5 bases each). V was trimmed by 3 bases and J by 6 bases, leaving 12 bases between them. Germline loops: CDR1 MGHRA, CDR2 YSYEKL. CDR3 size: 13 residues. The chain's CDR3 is CASSQQAGSEQYF. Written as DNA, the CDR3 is TGCGCCAGCAGCCAGCAGGCAGGGAGCGAGCAGTACTTC.

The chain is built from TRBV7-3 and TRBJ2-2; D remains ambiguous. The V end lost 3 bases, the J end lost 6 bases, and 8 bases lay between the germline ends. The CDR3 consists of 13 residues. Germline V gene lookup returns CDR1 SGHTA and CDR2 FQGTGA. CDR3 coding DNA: TGTGCCAGCAGCTTGAAATCATCCGGGGAGCTGTTTTTT. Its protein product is CASSLKSSGELFF.

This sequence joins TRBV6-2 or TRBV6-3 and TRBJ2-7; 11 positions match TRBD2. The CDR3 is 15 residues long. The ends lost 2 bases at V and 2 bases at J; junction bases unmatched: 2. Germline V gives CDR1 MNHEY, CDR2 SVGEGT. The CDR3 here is CASSYGSGRAYEQYF. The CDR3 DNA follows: TGTGCCAGCAGTTACGGTAGCGGGAGGGCCTACGAGCAGTACTTC.

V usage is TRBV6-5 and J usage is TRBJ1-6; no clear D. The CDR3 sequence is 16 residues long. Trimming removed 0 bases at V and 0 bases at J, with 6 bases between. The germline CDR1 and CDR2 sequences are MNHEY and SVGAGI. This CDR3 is CASSYSGSSYNSPLHF. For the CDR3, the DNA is TGTGCCAGCAGTTACTCAGGAAGCTCCTATAATTCACCCCTCCACTTT.

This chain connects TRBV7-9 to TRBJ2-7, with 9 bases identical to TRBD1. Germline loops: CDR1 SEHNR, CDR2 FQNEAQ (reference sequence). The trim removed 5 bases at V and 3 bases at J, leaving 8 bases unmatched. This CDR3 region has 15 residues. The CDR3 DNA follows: TGTGCCAGCAGCCCCCCAGGGACAGGGAGCTACGAGCAGTACTTC. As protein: CASSPPGTGSYEQYF.

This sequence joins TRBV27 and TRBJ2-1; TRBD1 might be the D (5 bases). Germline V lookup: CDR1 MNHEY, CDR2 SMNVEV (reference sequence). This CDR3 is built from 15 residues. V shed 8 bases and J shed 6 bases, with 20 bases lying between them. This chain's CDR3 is CASQDQGGPSNEQFF. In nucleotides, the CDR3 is TGTGCCAGCCAAGACCAGGGTGGGCCCAGCAATGAGCAGTTCTTC.